One sample yielded the 4 T cell receptor beta chains listed below, sequenced in a study of early T cells in non-severe SARS-CoV-2 infection. TCRdb recomputed calls from the 5' RACE reads with MiXCR, one row per CDR3 protein. The sample has tens of thousands of distinct CDR3 sequences; more than 10% are singletons. The sequenced sample consisted of whole blood. Receptors originate from an adult who was a healthcare worker with PCR-confirmed SARS-CoV-2 infection or an uninfected control (not recorded which).

This clonotype was counted at least ten times. The gene calls are TRBV20-1 and TRBJ2-3, with D perhaps matching TRBD1 (6 bases). Trimming stripped 1 base from V and 1 base from J, with 12 bases between. Per the germline V gene, CDR1 is DFQATT and CDR2 is SNEGSKA (reference sequence). The length of the CDR3 is 15 residues. CDR3 in amino acids: CSARAPKGGTDTQYF. The CDR3 DNA sequence: TGCAGTGCTAGAGCCCCTAAGGGGGGCACAGATACGCAGTATTTT.

This rearrangement joins TRBV7-6 to TRBJ2-2; 9 nucleotides agree with TRBD2. The V gene's germline CDR1 is SGHVS and CDR2 FNYEAQ. The trim removed 0 bases at V and 1 base at J, leaving 0 bases unmatched. This CDR3 is 16 amino acids long. This CDR3 is CASSLASGGNTGELFF. CDR3 in DNA: TGTGCCAGCAGCTTAGCTAGCGGGGGGAACACCGGGGAGCTGTTTTTT.

There are many counts of this clonotype. The chain is built from TRBV6-5 and TRBJ1-1, with D tentatively TRBD1 (5 bases). CDR1 is MNHEY and CDR2 is SVGAGI in the germline V gene. The CDR3 has 17 residues. V was shortened by 2 bases and J by 2 bases, with 18 bases between the two germline ends. Written as DNA, the CDR3 is TGTGCCAGCAGTTACAGGTACCCGGGACGGCTCAACACTGAAGCTTTCTTT. This translates into CASSYRYPGRLNTEAFF.

This clonotype was counted many times. The DNA of the CDR3 is TGTGCCAGCAGCCAAGAGGGGGGACGAGGGCCCCAGCATTTT. Protein product: CASSQEGGRGPQHF. The V gene is TRBV4-2, the J gene TRBJ1-5; a possible D gene is TRBD1 (5 bases). The V end lost 0 bases, the J end lost 9 bases, and 12 bases lay between the germline ends. This CDR3 has 14 residues. Germline V gene sequence: CDR1 LGHNA, CDR2 YNFKEQ.